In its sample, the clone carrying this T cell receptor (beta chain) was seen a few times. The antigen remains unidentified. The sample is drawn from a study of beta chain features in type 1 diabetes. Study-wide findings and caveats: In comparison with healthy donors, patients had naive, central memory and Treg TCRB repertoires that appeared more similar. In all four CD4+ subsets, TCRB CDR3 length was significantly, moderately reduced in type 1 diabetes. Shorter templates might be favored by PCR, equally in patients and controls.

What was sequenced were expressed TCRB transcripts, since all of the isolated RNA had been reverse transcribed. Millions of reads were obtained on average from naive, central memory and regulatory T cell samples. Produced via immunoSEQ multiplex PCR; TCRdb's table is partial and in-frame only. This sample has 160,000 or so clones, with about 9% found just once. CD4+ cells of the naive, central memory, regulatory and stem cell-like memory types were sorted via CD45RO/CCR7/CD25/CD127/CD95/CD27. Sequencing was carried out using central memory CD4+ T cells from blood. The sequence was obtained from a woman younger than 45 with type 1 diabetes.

The CDR3 DNA is TGTGCCATCAGTCCCACGATAGCGGGAGGGAATACGCAGTATTTT. This gives the protein CAISPTIAGGNTQYF. The chain employs TRBV10-3 and TRBJ2-3; 11 bases fit TRBD2. Germline V lookup: CDR1 ENHRY, CDR2 SYGVKD. The CDR3 has 15 amino acids. After removal of 5 bases from V and 7 bases from J, the junction contained 8 bases not matched to a gene.